The rows below give T cell receptor beta chains drawn from one sample of a study of CD8+CD57+ T cells in acquired aplastic anemia. TCRdb ran MiXCR on the reads and lists one entry per CDR3 protein. This table has just over 400,000 distinct CDR3 sequences, 55% to 75% appearing once. The sequenced sample consisted of sorted CD4+, CD8+, or CD8+CD57+ T cells (not recorded which) from PBMCs. The source is a human donor in good health, serving as a control. CDR3s include the opening cysteine and the closing phenylalanine or tryptophan. The D gene is left open where the match is weak. Only some rows state a clone size, as once, few, many or a class for expanded clones.

TRBJ1-4	many	TRBV7-9	.	12	CASSPRREKLFF	TGTGCCAGCAGCCCAAGGCGCGAAAAACTGTTTTTT
TRBJ1-2	.	TRBV9	.	14	CASSVGEGDNGYTF	TGTGCCAGCAGCGTCGGAGAGGGTGACAATGGCTACACCTTC
TRBJ2-1	.	TRBV7-2	.	15	CASSMGDGAVDEQFF	TGTGCCAGTAGCATGGGGGACGGGGCGGTCGATGAGCAGTTCTTC
TRBJ2-7	.	TRBV10-3	.	12	CAISEAAYEQYF	TGTGCCATCAGTGAGGCAGCCTACGAGCAGTACTTC
TRBJ2-3	.	TRBV4-1	TRBD1	17	CTSSRTGGRAGTDTQYF	TGCACCAGCAGCAGGACAGGGGGGAGGGCGGGCACAGATACGCAGTATTTT
TRBJ1-2	.	TRBV7-3	TRBD1	15	CASSLETGGKDGGTF	TGTGCCAGCAGCCTTGAAACAGGGGGGAAGGATGGCGGCACCTTC
TRBJ2-1	.	TRBV20-1	.	15	CSAEEDGHHYNEQFF	TGCAGTGCTGAAGAGGACGGTCACCACTACAATGAGCAGTTCTTC
TRBJ1-2	.	TRBV20-1	TRBD1	13	CSAGGTGDSRYTF	TGCAGTGCTGGAGGGACAGGTGATTCACGCTACACCTTC
TRBJ2-3	many	TRBV7-6	TRBD2	17	CASSLAPGGITTDTQYF	TGTGCCAGCAGCTTAGCGCCGGGGGGGATCACAACAGATACGCAGTATTTT
TRBJ2-2	many	TRBV20-1	TRBD2	17	CSASPRLAGASTGELFF	TGCAGTGCTAGCCCCAGACTAGCGGGGGCGTCCACCGGGGAGCTGTTTTTT
TRBJ2-3	.	TRBV19	TRBD2	16	CASRPRGGPGTDTQYF	TGTGCCAGTAGGCCCCGCGGGGGGCCCGGCACAGATACGCAGTATTTT
TRBJ1-2	.	TRBV11-2	.	11	CASSLGAGYTF	TGTGCCAGCAGCTTAGGCGCTGGCTACACCTTC
TRBJ1-5	.	TRBV20-1	.	17	CSTYQGSEYTANQPQHF	TGCAGTACTTACCAGGGGTCAGAGTATACGGCCAATCAGCCCCAGCATTTT
TRBJ2-7	.	TRBV7-2	.	16	CASSLVSLFDTHHQYF	TGTGCCAGCAGCTTGGTATCGTTATTCGACACCCACCACCAGTACTTC
TRBJ2-5	.	TRBV20-1	.	12	CSASGQGQPQYF	TGCAGTGCTAGCGGCCAGGGCCAGCCCCAGTACTTC
TRBJ1-1	.	TRBV12-3/TRBV12-4	.	13	CASSYGGGTEAFF	TGTGCCAGCAGTTATGGGGGCGGCACTGAAGCTTTCTTT
TRBJ1-5	.	TRBV7-6	.	24	CATSSQTSVYFCAISAGGQQPQHF	.
TRBJ2-7	.	TRBV12-3/TRBV12-4	.	15	CASSLFQDSSYEQYF	TGTGCCAGCAGTCTCTTCCAGGACAGCTCCTACGAGCAGTACTTC
TRBJ2-5	.	TRBV20-1	.	13	CSARDWAQETQYF	TGCAGTGCTAGAGATTGGGCTCAAGAGACCCAGTACTTC
TRBJ2-7	.	TRBV9	.	15	CASSVEGETQYDQYF	TGTGCCAGCAGCGTAGAGGGGGAGACCCAGTACGACCAGTACTTC
TRBJ1-2	many	TRBV7-9	.	14	CASSLANRGNGYTF	TGTGCCAGCAGCTTAGCCAACCGGGGTAACGGCTACACCTTC
TRBJ1-6	.	TRBV7-2	.	13	CASGWKNNSPLHF	TGTGCCAGCGGTTGGAAGAATAATTCACCCCTCCACTTT
TRBJ2-7	.	TRBV19	TRBD1	13	CASSPGQTLGQYF	TGTGCCAGCTCCCCGGGACAGACCTTAGGGCAGTACTTC
TRBJ2-7	few	TRBV29-1	TRBD1	14	CSVGVGQGAYEQYF	TGCAGCGTTGGGGTCGGGCAGGGGGCCTACGAGCAGTACTTC
TRBJ2-3	many	TRBV6-5	TRBD1	15	CASRPWTGRADTQYF	TGTGCCAGCAGACCGTGGACAGGCCGTGCAGATACGCAGTATTTT
TRBJ1-1	many	TRBV6-2/TRBV6-3	TRBD1	14	CASSLNRGGTEAFF	TGTGCCAGCAGTTTAAACAGGGGAGGGACTGAAGCTTTCTTT
TRBJ1-3	.	TRBV2	TRBD1	14	CASSYMGGGNDIYF	TGTGCCAGCAGTTACATGGGAGGGGGCAACGACATATATTTT
TRBJ1-4	many	TRBV2	.	13	CASKVGQIEKLFF	TGTGCCAGCAAAGTTGGACAGATTGAAAAACTGTTTTTT
TRBJ1-1	few	TRBV15	.	15	CATSRDAGVGTGAFF	TGTGCCACCAGCAGAGATGCTGGGGTTGGCACTGGAGCTTTCTTT
TRBJ1-2	many	TRBV19	TRBD1	17	CAVSLGTGAWLGDGYTF	TGTGCCGTCAGTTTGGGGACAGGGGCATGGCTGGGGGATGGCTACACCTTC
TRBJ1-1	many	TRBV5-1	TRBD1	16	CASSLPGQGAWTEAFF	TGCGCCAGCAGCTTGCCTGGACAGGGGGCATGGACTGAAGCTTTCTTT
TRBJ2-1	.	TRBV20-1	TRBD2	15	CSARGAGGPGNEQFF	TGCAGTGCTAGAGGAGCGGGGGGGCCAGGGAATGAGCAGTTCTTC